The 30 T cell receptor beta chains listed next were all sequenced from one sample in a study of graft-versus-host responses after intestinal transplantation. Tissue processing of the graft released intraepithelial and lamina propria lymphocytes from it. Clones were sequenced by immunoSEQ multiplex PCR, and TCRdb holds only the in-frame ones, with some missing. The data hold some 29,000 clones, with around 80% observed a single time. Specimen: ileum tissue, collected 98 days after intestinal transplantation. The source of these receptors is a human patient who received an intestinal transplant, so some T cells may come from the graft donor.

The table lists this clone with a count of one. V gene TRBV4-1 combines with J gene TRBJ1-2; TRBD1 might be the D (5 bases). The CDR3 runs 13 residues. Trimming pared 1 base from V and 6 bases from J, leaving 9 bases between. Germline V gene data show CDR1 as MGHRA and CDR2 as YSYEKL. The CDR3 protein is CASSQAGSDGYTF. The CDR3 region has the DNA TGCGCCAGCAGCCAAGCAGGGTCCGATGGCTACACCTTC.

This chain links TRBV5-8 with TRBJ2-2; D call uncertain. This CDR3 is built from 11 residues. Trimming removed 7 bases at V and 6 bases at J, with 7 bases between. Germline assignment: CDR1 SGHTS and CDR2 YDEGEE. The CDR3: CASGPAGELFF. In nucleotides, the CDR3 is TGTGCCAGCGGCCCAGCCGGGGAGCTGTTTTTT.

This chain joins TRBV9 and TRBJ2-3; 7 bases are shared with TRBD1. V was clipped by 2 bases and J by 4 bases; unmatched bases: 4. From germline, CDR1 is SGDLS and CDR2 YYNGEE. This CDR3 is 14 amino acids long. Here the CDR3 DNA reads TGTGCCAGCAGCGTTCAAACAGGGGCAGATACGCAGTATTTT. Translating it yields CASSVQTGADTQYF.

Worth noting for this clone: Other DNA sequences in this specimen translate into the identical CDR3. This chain uses TRBV9 with TRBJ2-2; D gene ambiguous. CDR1 SGDLS and CDR2 YYNGEE come from the germline V gene. The CDR3 spans 14 residues. Between the trimmed V and J ends, which lost 3 bases and 3 bases, there was a span of 9 bases. In DNA, the CDR3 is TGTGCCAGCAGCGAGAGGAGTTACACCGGGGAGCTGTTTTTT. Amino acids: CASSERSYTGELFF.

The chain combines TRBV6-6 with TRBJ1-2; D unclear. CDR3 length: 15 residues. The V and J ends lost 2 bases and 8 bases respectively, with 18 bases between them. Germline CDR1 is MNHNY and CDR2 is SVGAGI (reference sequence). The DNA for the CDR3 is TGTGCCAGCAGTTACACGAGGACCCCAGTCGGGGGCTACACCTTC. Its translation is CASSYTRTPVGGYTF.

The chain employs TRBV15 and TRBJ2-1; no firm D call. Germline loops: CDR1 LNHNV, CDR2 YYDKDF (reference sequence). V was cut by 1 base and J by 8 bases, with 18 bases left in between. This CDR3 region has 16 residues. CDR3 in DNA: TGTGCCACCAGCAGAGGGGGTGTCAGGTCGGGCGATGAGCAGTTCTTC. The encoded protein is CATSRGGVRSGDEQFF.

The chain combines TRBV15 with TRBJ2-2; D assignment may be TRBD1 or TRBD2 (6 bases each). V was cut by 6 bases and J by 1 base, with 12 bases left in between. The CDR3 runs to 15 residues. Germline CDR1 reads LNHNV; CDR2 reads YYDKDF (reference sequence). The CDR3 here is CATRGGTGNTGELFF. The DNA of the CDR3 is TGTGCCACCAGAGGGGGGACCGGGAACACCGGGGAGCTGTTTTTT.

CDR3 bases: TGTGCCAGCAGCGTAGCTACGGACAGGTACTACGAGCAGTACTTC. Its protein product is CASSVATDRYYEQYF. V gene TRBV9 combines with J gene TRBJ2-7, with TRBD1 matching 7 bases. Looked up from germline, CDR1 is SGDLS and CDR2 is YYNGEE. Trimming cost V 0 bases and J 3 bases; bases outside gene matches: 6. The CDR3 contains 15 residues.

The J gene is TRBJ1-2, the V gene TRBV5-6; unclear D gene. Trimming removed 2 bases at V and 7 bases at J, with 15 bases between. The CDR3 covers 14 residues. In germline, CDR1 is SGHDT, CDR2 YYEEEE. Here the CDR3 DNA reads TGTGCCAGCAGCTTTAGGCCCGTAATGTTTGGCTACACCTTC. Encoded protein: CASSFRPVMFGYTF. Supplemented by reference TRBV5-6 and TRBJ1-2, the full variable domain reads DAGVTQSPTHLIKTRGQQVTLRCSPKSGHDTVSWYQQALGQGPQFIFQYYEEEERQRGNFPDRFSGHQFPNYSSELNVNALLLGDSALYLCASSFRPVMFGYTFGSGTRLTVV.

The V and J genes are TRBV6-5 and TRBJ1-1; D is possibly TRBD1 (6 bases). The CDR3 covers 12 residues. Germline V CDR1 and CDR2: MNHEY, SVGAGI. The V gene lost 10 bases and the J gene lost 1 base, with 10 bases spanning the gap. Written as DNA, the CDR3 is TGTGCCATAAAGACAGGGAACACTGAAGCTTTCTTT. Translating gives CAIKTGNTEAFF.

V and J are TRBV11-2 and TRBJ1-1, with TRBD1 matching over 7 bases. J gave up 4 bases and V 0 bases, and 11 bases lay outside the gene matches. Germline lookup yields CDR1 SGHAT and CDR2 FQNNGV. The CDR3 runs 17 residues. The CDR3 coding sequence is TGTGCCAGCAGCTTAGATATGCAGGACAGGTGGTCCACTGAAGCTTTCTTT. It yields the protein CASSLDMQDRWSTEAFF. The full variable domain, its missing parts supplied by reference TRBV11-2 and TRBJ1-1, is EAGVAQSPRYKIIEKRQSVAFWCNPISGHATLYWYQQILGQGPKLLIQFQNNGVVDDSQLPKDRFSAERLKGVDSTLKIQPAKLEDSAVYLCASSLDMQDRWSTEAFFGQGTRLTVV.

CDR3 sequence (DNA): TGTGCCAGCAGTGGAATCAGCTTGGGCGGGGGGCCCTACGAGCAGTACTTC. Protein product: CASSGISLGGGPYEQYF. This sequence joins TRBV6-1 and TRBJ2-7; 8 bases are a match to TRBD2. Germline V gives CDR1 MNHNS, CDR2 SASEGT. With V trimmed by 4 bases and J by 2 bases, 13 bases remained unmatched. The CDR3 has 17 amino acids.

The chain combines TRBV5-1 with TRBJ2-1, with 8 bases fitting TRBD2. Germline CDR1 and CDR2: SGHRS and YFSETQ. The J segment lost 8 bases and the V segment lost 3 bases, leaving 10 bases of the junction unmatched. This CDR3 is 15 amino acids long. CDR3 DNA: TGCGCCAGCAGCTCTGCCCTTACTAGCGGCCATGAGCAGTTCTTC. It is translated as CASSSALTSGHEQFF.

This chain links TRBV5-4 with TRBJ2-3, with 9 bases aligning to TRBD1. This CDR3 is built from 16 residues. V dropped 0 bases and J dropped 2; count of bases not matched to a gene: 4. The V gene's germline CDR1 is SGHNT and CDR2 YYREEE (reference sequence). In DNA form, the CDR3 reads TGTGCCAGCAGCTTGGCGGGACAGGGCAACACAGATACGCAGTATTTT. Protein sequence: CASSLAGQGNTDTQYF.

The chain combines TRBV7-3 with TRBJ2-6, with unresolved D. The V end lost 0 bases, the J end lost 0 bases, and 3 bases lay between the germline ends. CDR1 is SGHTA, CDR2 FQGTGA, per germline. This CDR3 is built from 15 residues. This chain's CDR3 is CASSLTPSGANVLTF. CDR3 coding DNA: TGTGCCAGCAGCTTAACCCCCTCTGGGGCCAACGTCCTGACTTTC.

The V call is TRBV14, the J call TRBJ2-2, with a tentative D call TRBD1 (5 bases). Trimming took 4 bases from V and 6 from J, leaving 12 bases between them. The CDR3 spans 14 residues. Germline CDR1 reads SGHDN; CDR2 reads FVKESK. CDR3 DNA sequence: TGTGCCAGCAGCCTTCGTGGGGCCCCCGGGGAGCTGTTTTTT. Protein product: CASSLRGAPGELFF.

The J gene is TRBJ2-3, the V gene TRBV29-1, with 8 bases lining up with TRBD1. Germline V gene data show CDR1 as SQVTM and CDR2 as ANQGSEA. V shed 5 bases, J shed 1 base, and the junction held 5 bases outside the gene matches. The CDR3 sequence is 14 residues long. CDR3: CSVPGTGRTDTQYF. The CDR3 nucleotides read TGCAGCGTTCCCGGGACAGGTCGCACAGATACGCAGTATTTT.

This chain joins TRBV7-9 and TRBJ2-1; 7 bases match TRBD1. The CDR3 sequence is 12 residues long. CDR1 is SEHNR and CDR2 is FQNEAQ in the germline V gene (reference sequence). V was clipped by 10 bases and J by 5 bases; unmatched bases: 5. CDR3 protein: CATSDRNNEQFF. Here the CDR3 DNA reads TGTGCCACCTCGGACAGGAACAATGAGCAGTTCTTC.

V usage is TRBV6-5 and J usage is TRBJ1-1; D uncertain. This CDR3 is built from 15 residues. V lost 5 bases, J lost 5 bases, and 18 bases lay in between. Germline V lookup: CDR1 MNHEY, CDR2 SVGAGI. The CDR3 DNA reads as TGTGCCAGCAGTGGAAGGGCACCCATGGGGACTGAAGCTTTCTTT. Translating gives CASSGRAPMGTEAFF.

V and J are TRBV10-3 and TRBJ2-2; D perhaps matches TRBD2 (5 bases). Germline CDR1 and CDR2: ENHRY and SYGVKD. V was clipped by 8 bases and J by 3 bases, with 7 bases between them. This CDR3 is 12 amino acids long. The CDR3 bases are TGTGCCATCCTAGCTGACACCGGGGAGCTGTTTTTT. It encodes CAILADTGELFF.

The CDR3 region is CASSTGISNQPQHF. The CDR3 nucleotides read TGTGCCTCATCGACAGGTATTAGCAATCAGCCCCAGCATTTT. The rearrangement joins TRBV10-3 to TRBJ1-5; maybe TRBD1 (6 bases). The germline CDR1 and CDR2 sequences are ENHRY and SYGVKD. V gave up 11 bases and J gave up 0 bases, with 14 bases separating them. The CDR3 is 14 residues long.

The rearrangement links TRBV7-6 to TRBJ2-3; 11 bases fit TRBD2. Germline loops: CDR1 SGHVS, CDR2 FNYEAQ. The CDR3 consists of 17 residues. With V trimmed by 1 base and J by 4 bases, 7 bases remained unmatched. The CDR3 loop is CASSLEASGGTSDTQYF. In nucleotides, the CDR3 is TGTGCCAGCAGCTTAGAAGCTAGCGGGGGGACTTCAGATACGCAGTATTTT. Drawing the rest from reference TRBV7-6 and TRBJ2-3, the complete variable domain is GAGVSQSPRYKVTKRGQDVALRCDPISGHVSLYWYRQALGQGPEFLTYFNYEAQQDKSGLPNDRFSAERPEGSISTLTIQRTEQRDSAMYRCASSLEASGGTSDTQYFGPGTRLTVL.

This chain links TRBV4-1 with TRBJ1-5; 7 bases align to TRBD1. V dropped 4 bases and J dropped 4; count of bases not matched to a gene: 7. Germline CDR1 MGHRA, CDR2 YSYEKL. The CDR3 is 15 residues long. The chain's CDR3 is CASSRTTGWNQPQHF. The DNA of the CDR3 is TGCGCCAGCAGCCGAACGACAGGGTGGAATCAGCCCCAGCATTTT.

In DNA form, the CDR3 reads TGTGCCATCAGGGCAGGGTACAATGAGCAGTTCTTC. It encodes CAIRAGYNEQFF. V is TRBV10-3 and J is TRBJ2-1, with a possible D match to TRBD1 (5 bases). The V end lost 6 bases, the J end lost 4 bases, and 7 bases lay between the germline ends. From germline, CDR1 is ENHRY and CDR2 SYGVKD. This CDR3 contains 12 residues.

This clone counts as medium-sized (0.01 to 0.1%). Given the absence of the conserved phenylalanine or tryptophan at the CDR3 end, a read error is likely. No DNA is shown, since the ends of the CDR3 on it are uncertain; the CDR3 is the one TCRdb lists. The rearrangement joins TRBV21-1 to TRBJ2-7; TRBD1 is taken as the D call from the table, unchecked against the DNA. TRBV21-1 is listed as a pseudogene. The CDR3 contains 8 residues when both ends are counted. The CDR3 sequence: CASSPVRG.

V is TRBV4-2 and J is TRBJ1-1; D call uncertain. CDR3 length: 16 residues. The V gene's germline CDR1 is LGHNA and CDR2 YNFKEQ. Trimming pared 4 bases from V and 0 bases from J, leaving 15 bases between. The CDR3 DNA is TGTGCCAGCAGCCCCACCGGTACAAACCTGAACACTGAAGCTTTCTTT. The encoded protein is CASSPTGTNLNTEAFF.

This clone was detected once. A read error may produce the germline difference seen at one junction end. The rearrangement links TRBV10-2 to TRBJ1-2; D not resolved. The germline gives CDR1 WSHSY, CDR2 SAAADI. The CDR3 runs to 10 residues. CDR3 protein: CARSGYGYTF. In DNA, the CDR3 is TGCGCCAGGAGTGGCTATGGCTACACCTTC.

DNA for the CDR3: TGTGCCAGCAGTCCAGCGGGGGGGCCGGTCAATGAGCAGTTCTTC. Protein: CASSPAGGPVNEQFF. This chain joins TRBV6-1 and TRBJ2-1; TRBD2 aligns across 10 bases. Germline V lookup: CDR1 MNHNS, CDR2 SASEGT. This CDR3 region has 15 residues. The J segment lost 6 bases and the V segment lost 5 bases, leaving 7 bases of the junction unmatched.

This clone was observed once. The chain couples TRBV28 to TRBJ2-4; weak D call: TRBD1 (6 bases). Trimming removed 3 bases from V and 3 bases from J, with 12 bases in between. Germline values: CDR1 MDHEN, CDR2 SYDVKM. The CDR3 covers 15 residues. The CDR3 nucleotides are TGTGCCAGCAGTTTCCCAGGGGTGGGCAAAAACATTCAGTACTTC. Its protein is CASSFPGVGKNIQYF.

This clone has a handful of counts. The rearrangement joins TRBV4-1 to TRBJ1-2, with D perhaps TRBD1 (5 bases). CDR3 size: 14 residues. Trimming cost V 0 bases and J 6 bases, with 11 bases left between them. Per the germline V gene, CDR1 is MGHRA and CDR2 is YSYEKL. The CDR3 bases are TGCGCCAGCAGCCAAGATGGGGGGGACGATGGCTACACCTTC. Translating it yields CASSQDGGDDGYTF.